This T cell receptor (beta chain) was observed in a study of T-cell reconstitution after alpha-beta-depleted transplantation in children. The CDR3 consists of 12 residues. The germline CDR1 and CDR2 sequences are DFQATT and SNEGSKA (reference sequence). The V and J ends lost 5 bases and 14 bases, in that order; junction bases with no gene match: 9. This clonotype was counted only a few times. During its preparation, the TCRbeta library received unique molecular identifiers. In TCRdb, the PCR reads were re-called with MiXCR into one record per CDR3 protein. This repertoire shows around 530,000 distinct CDR3 sequences, 30% to 35% found once; its top ten account for 2% to 2.5%.

Material: PBMCs from the stem cell graft donor, obtained from the stem cell graft. The chain has TRBV20-1 and TRBJ1-6, with TRBD1 identical over 7 bases. The source is a human donor who donated a stem cell graft to a child with aplastic anemia. The CDR3 reads CSAFSGTASLHF. The CDR3, as DNA: TGCAGTGCTTTCTCCGGGACAGCATCCCTCCACTTT.